The subject of this entry is one TCR beta chain. A mixed TRB-A/B primer pool amplified rearranged TRB by multiplex touch-down PCR. Using its own MiXCR run on the multiplex PCR reads, TCRdb lists one record per CDR3 protein. The table lists some 2,100 distinct CDR3 sequences, 35% to 40% of them singletons. The template was genomic DNA from peripheral blood, not RNA. These data belong to a study of T cell repertoires in aging, cancer and after chemotherapy. Between the trimmed V and J ends, which lost 2 bases and 6 bases, there was a span of 10 bases. The germline V gene has CDR1 MNHEY and CDR2 SMNVEV (reference sequence). The CDR3 loop spans 14 amino acids.

The chain carries TRBV27 and TRBJ1-4, with D possibly matching TRBD1 (6 bases). The sample consisted of blood. This receptor was taken from a human donor with a solid tumor. CDR3 bases: TGTGCCAGCAGTTTAACAGGGTCAGATGAAAAACTGTTTTTT. Residues: CASSLTGSDEKLFF. The full variable domain, with the rest looked up from reference TRBV27 and TRBJ1-4, is EAQVTQNPRYLITVTGKKLTVTCSQNMNHEYMSWYRQDPGLGLRQIYYSMNVEVTDKGDVPEGYKVSRKEKRNFPLILESPSPNQTSLYFCASSLTGSDEKLFFGSGTQLSVL.